This T cell receptor (beta chain) comes out of a study of regulatory T cells in long-lasting Graves disease. Study overall: Graves' patients who were just diagnosed had used antithyroid drugs for under 3 months. The study's findings and limits: Researchers examined only peripheral blood and not thyroid tissue. Less diverse TCR repertoires were seen in persistent Graves' patients than in newly diagnosed ones.

Combining iRepertoire HTBI primers with Arm-PCR of CDR3 regions, the authors built TCR beta libraries. In the authors' methods: Identified across the samples were over 50 TRBV segments and over twelve TRBJ segments. A single record per CDR3 protein comes from TCRdb applying MiXCR to the multiplex PCR reads. TCRdb, not the authors, supplied the V and J calls. Found here are under 400,000 distinct CDR3 sequences, over 15% of them singletons; the top ten hold 25% to 30%. Time point defined: newly diagnosed GD, antithyroid drugs for less than 3 months. Isolated PBMC RNA provided the starting material for the TCR library. This CDR3 contains 13 residues. Germline-derived CDR1 and CDR2 are DFQATT and SNEGSKA (reference sequence). The germline V and J ends were trimmed by 3 bases and 3 bases, with 9 bases remaining between them. At least ten counts were recorded for this clonotype. The antigen is undetermined.

This sample was also put to use in a study of T cells in Graves' hyperthyroidism and ophthalmopathy.

The material sequenced was peripheral blood mononuclear cells (PBMCs), taken at new diagnosis, from a patient treated with antithyroid drugs. The J gene is TRBJ1-5, the V gene TRBV20-1; D is uncertain. The receptor's source is a man in his forties with Graves disease. The CDR3 DNA sequence: TGCAGTGCTAGGTACGGGTACAATCAGCCCCAGCATTTT. It translates to CSARYGYNQPQHF.